This T cell receptor beta chain was found in a study of PD-1 blockade in classical Hodgkin lymphoma. Clones were read by immunoSEQ multiplex PCR, and TCRdb kept only the in-frame ones, dropping some. Counted here are fewer than 90,000 clones, around 90% occurring once; the ten biggest clones make up less than 25%. The CDR3 runs to 16 residues. Germline CDR1 reads MGHRA; CDR2 reads YSYEKL. The J segment lost 3 bases and the V segment lost 0 bases, leaving 4 bases of the junction unmatched. In every patient, relapse followed autologous stem cell transplantation, while exposure to brentuximab vedotin differed. Best responses were complete response, partial response or progressive disease.

The material sequenced was peripheral blood mononuclear cells (PBMCs), taken at baseline. The clonotype originates from a human donor with classical Hodgkin lymphoma. The J gene is TRBJ2-5, the V gene TRBV4-1; TRBD2 aligns across 10 bases. CDR3 sequence: CASSQDSGTSEETQYF. The CDR3 DNA sequence: TGCGCCAGCAGCCAAGATTCCGGGACTAGCGAAGAGACCCAGTACTTC.